These 12 T cell receptor beta chains were all obtained from the same sample, sequenced in a study of blood T cell repertoires in COVID-19. The assay was immunoSEQ multiplex PCR, and TCRdb's table has in-frame clones only and misses some. Found here are approximately 45,000 clones, roughly 73% of them singletons; the top ten hold roughly two thirds. The sample taken for sequencing was peripheral blood. The receptors originated from a man at least 80 years old with acute or convalescent COVID-19.

This clone turned up a few times. This chain joins TRBV12-3 or TRBV12-4 and TRBJ1-1; D not certain. The CDR3 has 12 residues. V dropped 6 bases and J dropped 0 bases, with 5 bases sitting between them. Here the CDR3 reads CASRSVNTEAFF. Written as DNA, the CDR3 is TGTGCCAGCAGATCAGTGAACACTGAAGCTTTCTTT.

V and J are TRBV27 and TRBJ2-5; the match to TRBD2 covers 7 bases. The germline CDR1 and CDR2 sequences are MNHEY and SMNVEV (reference sequence). J was trimmed by 5 bases and V by 2 bases; bases with no gene match: 8. The CDR3 runs to 15 residues. The CDR3 DNA reads TGTGCCAGCAGTTTAAAGCGGCGGGAGAGGGAGACCCAGTACTTC. It codes for CASSLKRRERETQYF.

V and J are TRBV5-1 and TRBJ2-5; TRBD2 aligns across 7 bases. The CDR3 spans 15 residues. The germline gives CDR1 SGHRS, CDR2 YFSETQ. V lost 0 bases, J lost 5 bases, and 7 bases stayed unmatched. CDR3 protein: CASSLGLARSETQYF. CDR3 coding DNA: TGCGCCAGCAGCTTGGGACTAGCACGTAGTGAGACCCAGTACTTC.

The CDR3 spells CAISESTRGEAFF. The DNA of the CDR3 is TGTGCCATCAGTGAGTCGACTCGGGGGGAAGCTTTCTTT. The rearrangement joins TRBV10-3 to TRBJ1-1; TRBD1 might be the D (5 bases). This CDR3 has 13 amino acids. Germline V gene lookup returns CDR1 ENHRY and CDR2 SYGVKD. V lost 0 bases and J 8 bases, leaving 10 bases between the germline ends.

This chain links TRBV28 with TRBJ1-5; possibly TRBD1 for D (6 bases). The CDR3 runs 15 residues. The germline gives CDR1 MDHEN, CDR2 SYDVKM. The V and J ends lost 4 bases and 4 bases respectively, with 14 bases between them. The DNA of the CDR3 is TGTGCCAGCAGTTCGGGGGGCAGGGCGAATCAGCCCCAGCATTTT. Protein product: CASSSGGRANQPQHF.

The genes are TRBV7-9 and TRBJ2-7; 10 bases are a match to TRBD2. The length of the CDR3 is 14 residues. After removal of 2 bases from V and 6 bases from J, the junction contained 4 bases not matched to a gene. The germline gives CDR1 SEHNR, CDR2 FQNEAQ (reference sequence). CDR3 in amino acids: CASSLMLAGVEQYF. The DNA of the CDR3 is TGTGCCAGCAGCTTAATGCTAGCGGGAGTCGAGCAGTACTTC.

The rearrangement links TRBV21-1 to TRBJ2-2; the table names TRBD2, a call not compared with the DNA. TRBV21-1 is termed a pseudogene. CDR3 size: 17 residues. The chain's CDR3 is CASSVRQPASGTGELFF. The CDR3 DNA is TGTGCCAGCAGCGTCCGTCAACCGGCTAGCGGGACCGGGGAGCTGTTTTTT.

The chain combines TRBV19 with TRBJ2-2; TRBD1 matches 10 bases. The germline V gene has CDR1 LNHDA and CDR2 SQIVND (reference sequence). J was trimmed by 5 bases and V by 6 bases; bases with no gene match: 9. CDR3 length: 16 residues. The CDR3 sequence: CASRYTGTGETGELFF. The CDR3 DNA reads as TGTGCCAGTAGATATACCGGGACAGGGGAAACCGGGGAGCTGTTTTTT.

V and J are TRBV27 and TRBJ2-5; no firm D call. Germline loops: CDR1 MNHEY, CDR2 SMNVEV (reference sequence). V gave up 6 bases and J gave up 2 bases, with 10 bases separating them. The CDR3 consists of 13 residues. The CDR3 bases are TGTGCCAGCAGCCGTGACTCTCAAGAGACCCAGTACTTC. The encoded protein is CASSRDSQETQYF.

The chain carries TRBV29-1 and TRBJ1-2; maybe TRBD1 (6 bases). The CDR3 totals 11 residues. Trimming took off 7 bases at V and 8 bases at J, with 14 bases between the two ends. The germline V gene has CDR1 SQVTM and CDR2 ANQGSEA. Here the CDR3 DNA reads TGCAGCGCCTTACAGGGAACAGGCTACACCTTC. Its translation: CSALQGTGYTF.

The chain is built from TRBV10-3 and TRBJ1-4; D ambiguous. The V and J ends lost 2 bases and 10 bases respectively, with 8 bases between them. The CDR3 length is 12 residues. Germline-derived CDR1 and CDR2 are ENHRY and SYGVKD. The CDR3 DNA follows: TGTGCCATCAGTGAGGGCAGCGGAAAACTGTTTTTT. Translating gives CAISEGSGKLFF.

The V and J genes are TRBV6-6 and TRBJ1-1, with 7 positions matching TRBD1. Trimming at V came to 6 bases and at J to 8 bases, leaving 12 bases not matched to a gene. Germline loops: CDR1 MNHNY, CDR2 SVGAGI (reference sequence). The CDR3 has 14 residues. The CDR3 DNA sequence: TGTGCCAGCAGCCAGCTCCGGGACAGAGGGGAAGCTTTCTTT. Its translation is CASSQLRDRGEAFF.